The rows below give T cell receptor beta chains drawn from one sample of a study of T cell responses to AZD1222 COVID-19 vaccine. TCRdb's copy holds only in-frame clones and misses some; the assay was immunoSEQ multiplex PCR. The sample records 150,000 or so clones, approximately 93% being singletons. The input for sequencing was peripheral blood, taken on day 0 of AZD1222 vaccination. Source of these receptors: an adult in good health. The CDR3 runs from the conserved cysteine through the conserved F or W. The order of the fields is J gene, CDR3 length, D gene, clone size, V gene, CDR3 protein, CDR3 DNA. The D gene is left open where the match is weak. A row's size may be missing; if present it is once, few, many or a size class.

J gene: TRBJ2-1; CDR3 length: 17; D gene: .; clone size: .; V gene: TRBV7-5; CDR3 protein: CARSLTSEAGDPNEQFF; CDR3 DNA: TGTGCCAGAAGCTTAACGTCGGAAGCGGGAGACCCCAATGAGCAGTTCTTC
J gene: TRBJ1-4; CDR3 length: 18; D gene: TRBD1; clone size: .; V gene: TRBV7-2; CDR3 protein: CASSLGKGDSATNEKLFF; CDR3 DNA: TGTGCCAGCAGCTTAGGTAAAGGGGACAGCGCAACTAATGAAAAACTGTTTTTT
J gene: TRBJ1-5; CDR3 length: 14; D gene: .; clone size: .; V gene: TRBV6-5; CDR3 protein: CASSYTQGNQPQHF; CDR3 DNA: TGTGCCAGCAGTTACACCCAGGGGAATCAGCCCCAGCATTTT
J gene: TRBJ1-6; CDR3 length: 20; D gene: TRBD1; clone size: .; V gene: TRBV11-3; CDR3 protein: CASSLLRAQGAYSYNSPLHF; CDR3 DNA: TGTGCCAGCAGCTTACTTAGGGCACAGGGGGCATATTCCTATAATTCACCCCTCCACTTT
J gene: TRBJ1-1; CDR3 length: 15; D gene: TRBD1; clone size: once; V gene: TRBV5-1; CDR3 protein: CASSWRTGRDTEAFF; CDR3 DNA: TGCGCCAGCAGCTGGCGGACAGGGCGGGACACTGAAGCTTTCTTT
J gene: TRBJ1-1; CDR3 length: 14; D gene: TRBD1; clone size: once; V gene: TRBV19; CDR3 protein: CASSMGQGSTEAFF; CDR3 DNA: TGTGCCAGTAGTATGGGACAGGGGAGCACTGAAGCTTTCTTT
J gene: TRBJ2-1; CDR3 length: 13; D gene: .; clone size: .; V gene: TRBV7-9; CDR3 protein: CASSLGQYNEQFF; CDR3 DNA: TGTGCCAGCAGCTTAGGACAGTATAATGAGCAGTTCTTC
J gene: TRBJ1-5; CDR3 length: 14; D gene: .; clone size: .; V gene: TRBV18; CDR3 protein: CASSPWGRNQPQHF; CDR3 DNA: TGTGCCAGCTCACCATGGGGACGCAATCAGCCCCAGCATTTT
J gene: TRBJ2-7; CDR3 length: 12; D gene: .; clone size: .; V gene: TRBV6-1; CDR3 protein: CASKSGVGEQYF; CDR3 DNA: TGTGCCAGCAAGTCCGGGGTGGGGGAGCAGTACTTC
J gene: TRBJ1-2; CDR3 length: 13; D gene: .; clone size: .; V gene: TRBV30; CDR3 protein: CAWSRGAGYGYTF; CDR3 DNA: TGTGCCTGGAGTAGGGGGGCAGGCTATGGCTACACCTTC
J gene: TRBJ1-1; CDR3 length: 13; D gene: .; clone size: few; V gene: TRBV12-3/TRBV12-4; CDR3 protein: CASRGATSTEAFF; CDR3 DNA: TGTGCCAGCAGGGGGGCGACAAGCACTGAAGCTTTCTTT
J gene: TRBJ2-2; CDR3 length: 14; D gene: .; clone size: .; V gene: TRBV4-1; CDR3 protein: CASSQEVPSGELFF; CDR3 DNA: TGCGCCAGCAGCCAAGAGGTGCCATCCGGGGAGCTGTTTTTT
J gene: TRBJ2-1; CDR3 length: 14; D gene: .; clone size: .; V gene: TRBV11-3; CDR3 protein: CASSLASHYNEQFF; CDR3 DNA: TGTGCCAGCAGCTTAGCATCCCACTACAATGAGCAGTTCTTC
J gene: TRBJ1-4; CDR3 length: 13; D gene: .; clone size: once; V gene: TRBV15; CDR3 protein: CATSILRNEKLFF; CDR3 DNA: TGTGCCACCAGCATTCTACGTAATGAAAAACTGTTTTTT
J gene: TRBJ2-7; CDR3 length: 14; D gene: TRBD1; clone size: .; V gene: TRBV6-5; CDR3 protein: CASSRQGALYEQYF; CDR3 DNA: TGTGCCAGCAGTAGACAGGGGGCCCTCTACGAGCAGTACTTC
J gene: TRBJ1-4; CDR3 length: 19; D gene: .; clone size: .; V gene: TRBV4-1; CDR3 protein: CASSQDPGELGGGNEKLFF; CDR3 DNA: TGCGCCAGCAGCCAAGATCCGGGGGAACTGGGAGGGGGTAATGAAAAACTGTTTTTT
J gene: TRBJ2-1; CDR3 length: 14; D gene: TRBD1; clone size: .; V gene: TRBV30; CDR3 protein: CALDRNSAYNEQFF; CDR3 DNA: TGTGCCTTGGACAGGAACTCTGCTTACAATGAGCAGTTCTTC
J gene: TRBJ1-6; CDR3 length: 17; D gene: .; clone size: .; V gene: TRBV19; CDR3 protein: CASSIGGSLGNNSPLHF; CDR3 DNA: TGTGCCAGTAGTATAGGAGGCAGCCTGGGGAATAATTCACCCCTCCACTTT
J gene: TRBJ2-5; CDR3 length: 13; D gene: .; clone size: .; V gene: TRBV2; CDR3 protein: CASSEVRMETQYF; CDR3 DNA: TGTGCCAGCAGTGAAGTCAGAATGGAGACCCAGTACTTC
J gene: TRBJ2-1; CDR3 length: 15; D gene: TRBD2; clone size: .; V gene: TRBV30; CDR3 protein: CAWSVSLAGGNEQFF; CDR3 DNA: TGTGCCTGGAGTGTATCCCTAGCGGGAGGCAATGAGCAGTTCTTC
J gene: TRBJ1-2; CDR3 length: 15; D gene: TRBD1; clone size: .; V gene: TRBV14; CDR3 protein: CASSQDPPGGNGYTF; CDR3 DNA: TGTGCCAGCAGCCAAGATCCGCCAGGGGGTAATGGCTACACCTTC
J gene: TRBJ1-5; CDR3 length: 12; D gene: .; clone size: .; V gene: TRBV5-6; CDR3 protein: CASSRFNQPQHF; CDR3 DNA: TGTGCCAGCAGCCGGTTCAATCAGCCCCAGCATTTT
J gene: TRBJ2-3; CDR3 length: 15; D gene: TRBD1; clone size: .; V gene: TRBV7-3; CDR3 protein: CASSPTGRPTDTQYF; CDR3 DNA: TGTGCCAGCAGCCCGACAGGGAGACCCACAGATACGCAGTATTTT
J gene: TRBJ2-1; CDR3 length: 15; D gene: TRBD2; clone size: once; V gene: TRBV6-5; CDR3 protein: CASSVGTSGINEQFF; CDR3 DNA: TGTGCCAGCAGCGTCGGGACTAGCGGAATCAATGAGCAGTTCTTC
J gene: TRBJ2-7; CDR3 length: 14; D gene: .; clone size: .; V gene: TRBV19; CDR3 protein: CASNTALSSYEQYF; CDR3 DNA: TGTGCCAGTAATACGGCCTTGAGCTCCTACGAGCAGTACTTC
J gene: TRBJ2-1; CDR3 length: 13; D gene: TRBD2; clone size: .; V gene: TRBV30; CDR3 protein: CALGLAGVYEQFF; CDR3 DNA: TGTGCCTTAGGACTAGCGGGAGTCTATGAGCAGTTCTTC
J gene: TRBJ1-2; CDR3 length: 13; D gene: .; clone size: .; V gene: TRBV28; CDR3 protein: CASSFGTGYGYTF; CDR3 DNA: TGTGCCAGCAGTTTTGGGACTGGCTATGGCTACACCTTC
J gene: TRBJ1-5; CDR3 length: 14; D gene: .; clone size: .; V gene: TRBV25-1; CDR3 protein: CASSENSNREPQHF; CDR3 DNA: TGTGCCAGCAGTGAAAACAGTAACCGGGAGCCCCAGCATTTT
J gene: TRBJ2-1; CDR3 length: 16; D gene: TRBD2; clone size: once; V gene: TRBV7-9; CDR3 protein: CASSSTRGEGGNEQFF; CDR3 DNA: TGTGCCAGCAGCTCCACCCGCGGGGAGGGAGGCAATGAGCAGTTCTTC
J gene: TRBJ1-3; CDR3 length: 14; D gene: TRBD1; clone size: .; V gene: TRBV3-1/TRBV3-2; CDR3 protein: CASSDRDTGNTIYF; CDR3 DNA: TGTGCCAGCAGCGACAGGGATACTGGAAACACCATATATTTT
J gene: TRBJ1-2; CDR3 length: 11; D gene: .; clone size: .; V gene: TRBV3-1/TRBV3-2; CDR3 protein: CASSQSYGYTF; CDR3 DNA: TGTGCCAGCAGCCAAAGCTATGGCTACACCTTC
J gene: TRBJ1-1; CDR3 length: 14; D gene: .; clone size: .; V gene: TRBV6-5; CDR3 protein: CASSTMGRRAEAFF; CDR3 DNA: TGTGCCAGCAGTACGATGGGGCGGAGGGCTGAAGCTTTCTTT
J gene: TRBJ2-5; CDR3 length: 14; D gene: .; clone size: once; V gene: TRBV11-3; CDR3 protein: CASSFLRDGQAQYF; CDR3 DNA: TGTGCCAGCAGCTTCCTCCGAGACGGCCAGGCCCAGTACTTC
J gene: TRBJ2-1; CDR3 length: 15; D gene: TRBD2; clone size: few; V gene: TRBV13; CDR3 protein: CASSPIAGGYNEQFF; CDR3 DNA: TGTGCCAGCAGCCCAATAGCGGGAGGGTACAATGAGCAGTTCTTC
J gene: TRBJ1-3; CDR3 length: 14; D gene: .; clone size: .; V gene: TRBV5-4; CDR3 protein: CASSLWAAGNTIYF; CDR3 DNA: TGTGCCAGCAGCTTGTGGGCAGCTGGAAACACCATATATTTT
J gene: TRBJ1-3; CDR3 length: 15; D gene: .; clone size: .; V gene: TRBV12-5; CDR3 protein: CASGSGAAAGNTIYF; CDR3 DNA: TGTGCTAGTGGTTCCGGGGCCGCAGCTGGAAACACCATATATTTT
J gene: TRBJ2-7; CDR3 length: 16; D gene: TRBD2; clone size: .; V gene: TRBV18; CDR3 protein: CASSHPGGRSSYEQYF; CDR3 DNA: TGTGCCAGCTCACACCCGGGAGGCCGCTCATCCTACGAGCAGTACTTC
J gene: TRBJ1-1; CDR3 length: 12; D gene: TRBD1; clone size: once; V gene: TRBV29-1; CDR3 protein: CSVAGQGNEAFF; CDR3 DNA: TGCAGCGTTGCCGGACAGGGTAATGAAGCTTTCTTT
J gene: TRBJ1-3; CDR3 length: 16; D gene: .; clone size: .; V gene: TRBV5-6; CDR3 protein: CASSLGWADSGNTIYF; CDR3 DNA: TGTGCCAGCAGCTTGGGGTGGGCAGACTCTGGAAACACCATATATTTT
J gene: TRBJ2-1; CDR3 length: 15; D gene: TRBD2; clone size: .; V gene: TRBV19; CDR3 protein: CASSALAGPYNEQFF; CDR3 DNA: TGTGCCAGTAGTGCGCTAGCGGGACCCTACAATGAGCAGTTCTTC
J gene: TRBJ2-2; CDR3 length: 16; D gene: TRBD1; clone size: .; V gene: TRBV5-1; CDR3 protein: CASSSTGAGNTGELFF; CDR3 DNA: TGCGCCAGCAGCTCCACAGGGGCGGGGAACACCGGGGAGCTGTTTTTT
J gene: TRBJ2-1; CDR3 length: 15; D gene: .; clone size: .; V gene: TRBV5-4; CDR3 protein: CASSSEGSSYNEQFF; CDR3 DNA: TGTGCCAGCAGCTCTGAGGGGAGCTCCTACAATGAGCAGTTCTTC
J gene: TRBJ2-1; CDR3 length: 14; D gene: .; clone size: .; V gene: TRBV6-1; CDR3 protein: CASSELRFLVEQFF; CDR3 DNA: TGTGCCAGCAGTGAACTTAGGTTTTTGGTTGAGCAGTTCTTC
J gene: TRBJ1-3; CDR3 length: 16; D gene: .; clone size: .; V gene: TRBV10-3; CDR3 protein: CAISESESYSGNTIYF; CDR3 DNA: TGTGCCATCAGTGAGTCGGAGTCTTACTCTGGAAACACCATATATTTT
J gene: TRBJ1-1; CDR3 length: 15; D gene: .; clone size: .; V gene: TRBV30; CDR3 protein: CAWSVPGGQDTEAFF; CDR3 DNA: TGTGCCTGGAGTGTACCGGGGGGCCAGGACACTGAAGCTTTCTTT
J gene: TRBJ2-7; CDR3 length: 14; D gene: .; clone size: .; V gene: TRBV5-1; CDR3 protein: CASSSSETLYEQYF; CDR3 DNA: TGCGCCAGCAGCTCTTCCGAAACCCTATACGAGCAGTACTTC
J gene: TRBJ1-1; CDR3 length: 16; D gene: TRBD1; clone size: .; V gene: TRBV3-1/TRBV3-2; CDR3 protein: CASSQDLPGGYTEAFF; CDR3 DNA: TGTGCCAGCAGCCAAGATCTTCCAGGGGGCTACACTGAAGCTTTCTTT
J gene: TRBJ1-5; CDR3 length: 15; D gene: .; clone size: once; V gene: TRBV5-4; CDR3 protein: CASSLGPRVNQPQHF; CDR3 DNA: TGTGCCAGCAGCTTGGGACCGAGAGTTAATCAGCCCCAGCATTTT
J gene: TRBJ2-1; CDR3 length: 15; D gene: TRBD1; clone size: once; V gene: TRBV19; CDR3 protein: CASSIRDRGYNEQFF; CDR3 DNA: TGTGCCAGTAGTATCCGGGACAGGGGTTACAATGAGCAGTTCTTC
J gene: TRBJ1-2; CDR3 length: 14; D gene: .; clone size: .; V gene: TRBV28; CDR3 protein: CASSPEGGPYGYTF; CDR3 DNA: TGTGCCAGCAGTCCCGAGGGGGGGCCCTATGGCTACACCTTC